The 21 T cell receptor beta chains given below trace back to one sample, sequenced in a study of blood T cell repertoires in COVID-19. Clones were sequenced by immunoSEQ multiplex PCR, and TCRdb holds only the in-frame ones, with some missing. In the table there are around 94,000 clones, 80% to 90% of which are singletons. Sequencing used peripheral blood. The source is a man in his forties with active or convalescent COVID-19.

The rearrangement joins TRBV15 to TRBJ1-2; D remains ambiguous. CDR3 length equals 14 residues. The V gene lost 0 bases and the J gene lost 1 base, with 6 bases spanning the gap. Germline CDR1 LNHNV, CDR2 YYDKDF (reference sequence). In DNA form, the CDR3 reads TGTGCCACCAGCAGAGAAGAGGATAACTATGGCTACACCTTC. It translates to CATSREEDNYGYTF.

The J gene is TRBJ1-6, the V gene TRBV9; possibly TRBD1 for D (5 bases). This CDR3 contains 14 residues. The V end lost 0 bases, the J end lost 10 bases, and 11 bases lay between the germline ends. Germline V gives CDR1 SGDLS, CDR2 YYNGEE. The CDR3 here is CASSVGQGNSPLHF. DNA of the CDR3: TGTGCCAGCAGCGTAGGTCAGGGCAACTCACCCCTCCACTTT. Looking up the rest from reference TRBV9 and TRBJ1-6 gives the full variable domain: DSGVTQTPKHLITATGQRVTLRCSPRSGDLSVYWYQQSLDQGLQFLIQYYNGEERAKGNILERFSAQQFPDLHSELNLSSLELGDSALYFCASSVGQGNSPLHFGNGTRLTVT.

In the case of this clone: Other DNA sequences in the same sample also yield this CDR3. J is TRBJ1-5 and V is TRBV18; D gene ambiguous. The germline CDR1 and CDR2 sequences are KGHSH and LQKENI. The CDR3 spans 13 residues. Trimming took 3 bases from V and 5 from J, leaving 8 bases between them. This CDR3 reads CASSPQGDQPQHF. The CDR3, as DNA: TGTGCCAGCTCACCGCAAGGAGATCAGCCCCAGCATTTT.

J is TRBJ1-6 and V is TRBV12-5, with 7 bases fitting TRBD1. The CDR3 length is 17 residues. CDR1 is LGHNT and CDR2 is FRNRAP in the germline V gene. Trimming took 0 bases from V and 5 from J; bases not matched to a gene: 7. The CDR3 here is CASGLVLTGAHNSPLHF. CDR3 bases: TGTGCTAGTGGTTTGGTACTAACAGGGGCCCATAATTCACCCCTCCACTTT.

The table lists this clone with a count of one. The chain is built from TRBV3-1 (or the pseudogene TRBV3-2) and TRBJ1-5; no clear D gene. V lost 8 bases and J lost 2, with 13 bases in between. The germline V gene encodes CDR1 LGHDT and CDR2 YNNKEL (reference sequence). CDR3 length equals 14 residues. This CDR3 reads CASGGSWGNQPQHF. In nucleotides, the CDR3 is TGTGCCAGCGGAGGGAGTTGGGGCAATCAGCCCCAGCATTTT.

The gene calls are TRBV18 and TRBJ1-1, with D possibly being TRBD1 (5 bases). The CDR3 length is 15 residues. Deletions cut 1 base from V and 0 bases from J, with 9 bases between. Germline values: CDR1 KGHSH, CDR2 LQKENI. The CDR3 sequence is CASSPQQDLNTEAFF. The CDR3 nucleotides are TGTGCCAGCTCACCACAACAGGACCTGAACACTGAAGCTTTCTTT.

This clone appeared once. V is TRBV24-1 and J is TRBJ2-2, with 12 bases identical to TRBD1. Germline values: CDR1 KGHDR, CDR2 SFDVKD. The CDR3 covers 19 residues. Trimming took 2 bases from V and 6 from J; bases not matched to a gene: 12. CDR3 in amino acids: CATSDSSGGQGARAGELFF. The CDR3 DNA reads TGTGCCACCAGTGATTCCTCCGGGGGACAGGGGGCGCGGGCCGGGGAGCTGTTTTTT.

J is TRBJ1-1 and V is TRBV6-5; 10 bases align to TRBD1. CDR3 length: 16 residues. Trimming at V came to 2 bases and at J to 4 bases, leaving 7 bases not matched to a gene. Germline loops: CDR1 MNHEY, CDR2 SVGAGI. This chain's CDR3 is CASSYGTGASATEAFF. In DNA, the CDR3 is TGTGCCAGCAGTTACGGGACAGGGGCCTCCGCCACTGAAGCTTTCTTT.

The chain uses TRBV24-1 and TRBJ2-1; D is undetermined. Deletions cut 5 bases from V and 5 bases from J, with 9 bases between. The CDR3 length is 13 residues. CDR1 is KGHDR and CDR2 is SFDVKD in the germline V gene. The chain's CDR3 is CATSAIGDNEQFF. In DNA form, the CDR3 reads TGTGCCACCAGTGCCATTGGAGACAATGAGCAGTTCTTC.

This chain joins TRBV11-2 and TRBJ2-5; TRBD1 might be the D (5 bases). Trimming pared 1 base from V and 3 bases from J, leaving 12 bases between. The CDR3 contains 15 residues. CDR1 and CDR2 from the germline V gene are SGHAT and FQNNGV. The CDR3: CASSLGSPGKETQYF. The CDR3 bases are TGTGCCAGCAGCTTAGGCTCGCCAGGGAAAGAGACCCAGTACTTC.

J is TRBJ2-5 and V is TRBV5-4, with D perhaps TRBD1 (6 bases). CDR1 is SGHNT, CDR2 YYREEE, per germline (reference sequence). CDR3 size: 14 residues. Trimming pared 4 bases from V and 0 bases from J, leaving 10 bases between. CDR3 region: CASSIGQNQETQYF. The DNA of the CDR3 is TGTGCCAGCAGCATCGGACAGAACCAAGAGACCCAGTACTTC.

This rearrangement joins TRBV5-5 to TRBJ1-5; D is undetermined. Germline V gene data show CDR1 as SGHKS and CDR2 as YYEKEE (reference sequence). The ends were cut back, 3 bases at V and 3 bases at J, with 13 bases in the middle. The length of the CDR3 is 15 residues. DNA of the CDR3: TGTGCCAGCAGCTCAGTAGGAGGTTACAATCAGCCCCAGCATTTT. This translates into CASSSVGGYNQPQHF. Based on the CDR3 plus reference TRBV5-5 and TRBJ1-5, the full variable domain is DAGVTQSPTHLIKTRGQQVTLRCSPISGHKSVSWYQQVLGQGPQFIFQYYEKEERGRGNFPDRFSARQFPNYSSELNVNALLLGDSALYLCASSSVGGYNQPQHFGDGTRLSIL.

The V gene is TRBV15, the J gene TRBJ2-3; the D gene is possibly TRBD1 (5 bases). Germline V CDR1 and CDR2: LNHNV, YYDKDF (reference sequence). V was shortened by 0 bases and J by 0 bases, with 7 bases between the two germline ends. CDR3 length equals 15 residues. CDR3: CATSREGRSTDTQYF. The CDR3 coding sequence is TGTGCCACCAGCAGAGAGGGGCGGAGCACAGATACGCAGTATTTT.

The J gene is TRBJ2-2, the V gene TRBV14; the match to TRBD1 covers 9 bases. Unmatched junction bases numbered 7, after V lost 10 bases and J lost 7 bases. CDR3 length: 13 residues. Per the germline V gene, CDR1 is SGHDN and CDR2 is FVKESK. CDR3 nucleotides: TGTGCCACCGGGACAGGGTTTGGCGGGGAGCTGTTTTTT. Translating it yields CATGTGFGGELFF.

The V and J genes are TRBV11-3 and TRBJ2-1; 12 nucleotides agree with TRBD2. The germline V gene encodes CDR1 SGHNT and CDR2 YENEEA. This CDR3 region has 15 residues. The V segment lost 5 bases and the J segment 6 bases; nucleotides outside the gene matches: 5. The CDR3 loop reads CASSPTSGGANEQFF. In DNA, the CDR3 is TGTGCCAGCAGCCCGACTAGCGGGGGTGCCAATGAGCAGTTCTTC. The complete variable domain, with remaining parts taken from reference TRBV11-3 and TRBJ2-1, reads EAGVVQSPRYKIIEKKQPVAFWCNPISGHNTLYWYLQNLGQGPELLIRYENEEAVDDSQLPKDRFSAERLKGVDSTLKIQPAELGDSAVYLCASSPTSGGANEQFFGPGTRLTVL.

This chain uses TRBV6-2 or TRBV6-3 with TRBJ2-1; the match to TRBD2 covers 11 bases. This CDR3 has 17 residues. With 3 bases clipped from V and 3 bases from J, the junction kept 7 bases outside the gene matches. Germline CDR1 is MNHEY and CDR2 is SVGEGT. The CDR3 protein is CASSYSPLAGVYNEQFF. The CDR3 DNA is TGTGCCAGCAGTTATTCACCACTAGCGGGGGTCTACAATGAGCAGTTCTTC.

The chain joins TRBV10-3 to TRBJ1-5; TRBD1 matches at 8 bases. The CDR3 totals 14 residues. Germline V gene sequence: CDR1 ENHRY, CDR2 SYGVKD. Unmatched junction bases numbered 5, after V lost 5 bases and J lost 5 bases. The CDR3 coding sequence is TGTGCCATCAGTCCGGCGGGACAGGATCAGCCCCAGCATTTT. Translating it yields CAISPAGQDQPQHF.

The CDR3 region has the DNA TGTGCCAGCAGCTTGTTCGCGGGTAAAGAGACCCAGTACTTC. It is translated as CASSLFAGKETQYF. The chain employs TRBV5-4 and TRBJ2-5; a possible D gene is TRBD2 (5 bases). The CDR3 is 14 amino acids. CDR1 is SGHNT and CDR2 is YYREEE in the germline V gene (reference sequence). V lost 1 base and J 3 bases, leaving 10 bases between the germline ends.

The V call is TRBV9, the J call TRBJ1-4; weak D call: TRBD1 (5 bases). From germline, CDR1 is SGDLS and CDR2 YYNGEE. The CDR3 loop spans 16 amino acids. Trimming removed 3 bases at V and 0 bases at J, with 12 bases between. The CDR3 region is CASSAQNRTTNEKLFF. CDR3 sequence (DNA): TGTGCCAGCAGCGCCCAAAACAGGACAACTAATGAAAAACTGTTTTTT.

The rearrangement links TRBV4-3 to TRBJ2-3, with a weak D call TRBD2 (6 bases). Germline CDR1 reads LGHNA; CDR2 reads YSLEER. The CDR3 sequence is 14 residues long. Trimming pared 3 bases from V and 0 bases from J, leaving 7 bases between. CDR3 protein: CASSQGTSTDTQYF. The DNA of the CDR3 is TGCGCCAGCAGCCAGGGGACTAGCACAGATACGCAGTATTTT.

The V and J genes are TRBV6-5 and TRBJ1-2; D gene ambiguous. Germline V gives CDR1 MNHEY, CDR2 SVGAGI. V lost 4 bases and J 7 bases, leaving 10 bases between the germline ends. This CDR3 is built from 12 residues. The CDR3, as DNA: TGTGCCAGCAGTTCGGGAGGCGGTGGCTACACCTTC. This encodes CASSSGGGGYTF.